The clone carrying this T cell receptor (beta chain) was observed at least ten times. Germline CDR1 PRHDT, CDR2 FYEKMQ (reference sequence). The V and J ends lost 10 bases and 2 bases respectively, with 14 bases between them. The CDR3 has 13 residues. This record comes from a study of T cells in Graves' hyperthyroidism and ophthalmopathy. Study summary: Peripheral blood was secured at the point of initial diagnosis, before any treatment.

From RNA transcripts, TCR beta CDR3 regions were amplified. First-round RT-PCR with HTBI primers amplified the TCR CDR3 region. In TCRdb, the multiplex PCR reads were re-called with MiXCR into one record per CDR3 protein. The sample includes roughly 500,000 distinct CDR3 sequences, around 24% seen only once; the top ten take approximately 10%. Disease duration was under 3 months in the ophthalmopathy patients, who also had a Clinical Activity Score of at least 3 and a NOSPECS grade of at least 4. Uncontrolled infections, other autoimmune diseases, pregnancy or lactation led to exclusion of patients.

Material: blood. This chain joins TRBV13 and TRBJ1-2; D perhaps matches TRBD1 (6 bases). The sequence was obtained from a woman in her 30s with Graves' ophthalmopathy. The chain's CDR3 is CATLQGNNYGYTF. CDR3 sequence (DNA): TGTGCCACCCTACAGGGTAACAACTATGGCTACACCTTC.